This T cell receptor beta chain was recorded in a study of blood T cells in healthy people across ages. The length of the CDR3 is 14 residues. Germline CDR1 is MNHEY and CDR2 is SMNVEV (reference sequence). A second about 7 to 12 cycle PCR used barcoded and J-beta primers. With 12 random nucleotides, a template-switch adaptor tagged each individual cDNA molecule. TCRdb re-called the 5' RACE reads through MiXCR, storing one row per CDR3 protein. The top ten hold 3.5% to 4% of the sample, which has under 800,000 distinct CDR3 sequences, around 20% seen once. As concerns this clonotype: The final CDR3 position lacks the conserved phenylalanine or tryptophan, pointing to a likely read error.

This receptor was obtained from a man between 65 and 79 years old in good health. The sample consisted of blood. This rearrangement joins TRBV27 to TRBJ2-1; the match to TRBD2 covers 7 bases. The J call could be wrong; TRBJ2-7 is a better fit for the DNA end. The CDR3 protein is CASSGWGGAYEQYL. CDR3 nucleotides: TGTGCCAGCAGTGGTTGGGGAGGGGCCTACGAGCAGTACCTC.